This T cell receptor beta chain comes out of a study of OX40 agonist ivuxolimab in advanced cancers. Looking at the study overall: Hepatocellular carcinoma, melanoma, renal cell or head and neck cancer occurred in dose-escalation patients. Partial responses occurred in three patients (one hepatocellular carcinoma, two cutaneous melanoma).

Whole-study results and caveats: Relative to CD4+ cells, CD8+ T cells on average had more expanded clones.

Individuals having autoimmune disease history or systemic immunosuppression were not enrolled. Sequencing was performed with immunoSEQ multiplex PCR; in TCRdb, only in-frame clones are kept and a portion is missing. The sample lists roughly 49,000 clones, about 87% occurring once. A remark on this clone: No antigen is known for it.

The CDR3 runs 17 residues. From germline, CDR1 is SGHTA and CDR2 FQGNSA. The germline V and J ends were trimmed by 2 bases and 2 bases, with 18 bases remaining between them. This sequence joins TRBV7-2 and TRBJ1-2; unclear D gene. The sample in question was CD4+ or CD8+ T cells sorted from blood, obtained in a trial of the OX40 agonist ivuxolimab. This sequence originates from an adult with an advanced solid tumor such as melanoma, head and neck, liver or kidney cancer. Here the CDR3 reads CASSLQAGPDANYGYTF. CDR3 in DNA: TGTGCCAGCAGCTTACAGGCAGGCCCAGATGCCAACTATGGCTACACCTTC.